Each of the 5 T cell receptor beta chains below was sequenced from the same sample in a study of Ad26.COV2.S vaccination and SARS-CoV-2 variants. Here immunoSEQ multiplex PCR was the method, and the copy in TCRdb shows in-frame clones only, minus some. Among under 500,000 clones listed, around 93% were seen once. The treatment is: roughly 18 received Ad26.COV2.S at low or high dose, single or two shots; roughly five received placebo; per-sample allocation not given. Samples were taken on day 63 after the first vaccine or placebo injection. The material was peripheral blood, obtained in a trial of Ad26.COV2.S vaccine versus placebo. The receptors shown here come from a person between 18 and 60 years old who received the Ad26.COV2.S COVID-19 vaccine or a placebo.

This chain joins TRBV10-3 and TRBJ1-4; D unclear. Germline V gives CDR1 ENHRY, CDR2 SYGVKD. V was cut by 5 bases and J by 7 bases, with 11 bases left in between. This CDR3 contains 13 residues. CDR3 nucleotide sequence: TGTGCCATCAGTTCCGAGGCGGGTGAAAAACTGTTTTTT. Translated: CAISSEAGEKLFF.

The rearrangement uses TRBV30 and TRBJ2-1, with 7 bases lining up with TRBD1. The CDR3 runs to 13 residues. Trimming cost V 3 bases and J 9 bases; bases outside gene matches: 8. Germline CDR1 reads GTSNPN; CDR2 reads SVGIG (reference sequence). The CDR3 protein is CAWRSLAGGEQFF. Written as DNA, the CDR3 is TGTGCCTGGAGGTCACTGGCAGGGGGTGAGCAGTTCTTC.

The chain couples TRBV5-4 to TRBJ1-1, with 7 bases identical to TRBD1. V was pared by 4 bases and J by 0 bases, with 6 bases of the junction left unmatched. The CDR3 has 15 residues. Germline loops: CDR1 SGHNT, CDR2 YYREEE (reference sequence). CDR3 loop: CASSPVGQVNTEAFF. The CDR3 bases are TGTGCCAGCAGCCCCGTCGGACAGGTGAACACTGAAGCTTTCTTT.

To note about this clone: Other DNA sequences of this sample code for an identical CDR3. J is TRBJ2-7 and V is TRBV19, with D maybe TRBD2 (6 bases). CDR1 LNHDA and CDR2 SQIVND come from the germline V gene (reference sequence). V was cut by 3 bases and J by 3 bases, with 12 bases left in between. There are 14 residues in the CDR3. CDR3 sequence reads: CASSIGTGDYEQYF. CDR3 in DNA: TGTGCCAGTAGTATTGGGACGGGAGACTACGAGCAGTACTTC.

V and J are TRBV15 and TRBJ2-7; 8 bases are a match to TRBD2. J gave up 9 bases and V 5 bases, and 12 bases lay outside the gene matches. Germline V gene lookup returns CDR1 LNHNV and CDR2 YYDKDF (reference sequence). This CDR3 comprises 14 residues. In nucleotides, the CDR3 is TGTGCCACCAGCTCGACGGGACTAGAGATTGCGCAGTACTTC. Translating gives CATSSTGLEIAQYF.